This T cell receptor (beta chain) was captured in a study of identical twins. Each CDR3 protein gets one entry after TCRdb re-called the 5' RACE reads with MiXCR. The table shows about 900,000 distinct CDR3 sequences, with about 12% occurring only once. Trimming cost V 6 bases and J 4 bases; bases outside gene matches: 1. CDR3 length equals 13 residues. This clonotype was observed at least ten times. These data also formed part of another study, on yellow fever vaccine responses in identical twins.

Sequenced input: PBMCs. The chain combines TRBV12-3 or TRBV12-4 with TRBJ1-5; 9 bases agree with TRBD1. This clonotype was obtained from a woman aged 18-30 years in good health. The CDR3 DNA reads as TGTGCCAGCAGGGGGACAGGGAATCAGCCCCAGCATTTT. It specifies CASRGTGNQPQHF.